The 28 T cell receptor beta chains listed next were all sequenced from one sample in a study of blood T cells in healthy people across ages. The use of a sample-barcoded 5' primer and a J-beta primer mix characterized a second PCR of 7 to 11 cycles. TCRdb passed the 5' RACE reads through MiXCR, listing each CDR3 protein once. In the table there are 450,000 to 700,000 distinct CDR3 sequences, roughly 29% of which are singletons. The sequenced material came from blood. All receptors derive from a woman in her seventies in good health.

V is TRBV7-6 and J is TRBJ2-1; 8 bases align to TRBD1. The CDR3 has 15 amino acids. Per germline, CDR1 SGHVS and CDR2 FNYEAQ. Germline trimming cut 6 bases from V and 5 bases from J; bases unmatched to any gene: 9. The CDR3 is CASSLDRGHHNEQFF. The CDR3 DNA reads as TGTGCCAGCAGTCTCGACAGGGGCCATCACAATGAGCAGTTCTTC.

This clonotype was seen only a few times. The rearrangement joins TRBV20-1 to TRBJ2-5; 7 bases align to TRBD2. Germline V gene sequence: CDR1 DFQATT, CDR2 SNEGSKA (reference sequence). J gave up 2 bases and V 2 bases, and 2 bases lay outside the gene matches. CDR3 length: 13 residues. CDR3 in amino acids: CSARRGVQETQYF. CDR3 nucleotide sequence: TGCAGTGCTAGACGGGGGGTACAAGAGACCCAGTACTTC.

CDR3 residues: CASSPSTGGESYEQYF. The CDR3, as DNA: TGCGCCAGCAGCCCTTCGACAGGGGGCGAATCCTACGAGCAGTACTTC. V gene TRBV4-1 combines with J gene TRBJ2-7, with TRBD1 identical over 10 bases. The CDR3 totals 16 residues. Germline values: CDR1 MGHRA, CDR2 YSYEKL. Unmatched junction bases numbered 7, after V lost 4 bases and J lost 1 base.

This clonotype was counted between two and nine times. The V gene is TRBV7-2, the J gene TRBJ1-2; TRBD1 matches at 7 bases. Germline V gene lookup returns CDR1 SGHTA and CDR2 FQGNSA. The CDR3 runs to 16 residues. V was pared by 1 base and J by 0 bases, with 5 bases of the junction left unmatched. The CDR3 DNA reads as TGTGCCAGCAGCTTAGTGACAGGGAGAGCTAACTATGGCTACACCTTC. Translated, it gives CASSLVTGRANYGYTF.

The V call is TRBV20-1, the J call TRBJ2-7, with D perhaps matching TRBD2 (5 bases). The CDR3 runs 14 residues. The V end was cut by 3 bases, the J end by 4 bases, with 16 bases between. Germline V gene sequence: CDR1 DFQATT, CDR2 SNEGSKA (reference sequence). CDR3 coding DNA: TGCAGTGCTAGGGGGAGTTTAAGTTTGTACGAGCAGTACTTC. The encoded protein is CSARGSLSLYEQYF.

The CDR3 loop reads CASSPVGIETQYF. The CDR3 DNA is TGTGCCAGCTCACCTGTCGGGATAGAGACCCAGTACTTC. The V gene is TRBV18, the J gene TRBJ2-5; D possibly corresponds to TRBD2 (5 bases). CDR3 length equals 13 residues. V was pared by 3 bases and J by 4 bases, with 9 bases between. CDR1 KGHSH and CDR2 LQKENI come from the germline V gene.

This clonotype was seen a handful of times. This sequence joins TRBV20-1 and TRBJ2-5, with D perhaps given as TRBD1 or TRBD2 (6 bases each). The CDR3 is 14 amino acids. Trimming shortened V by 3 bases and J by 5 bases, and 16 bases separated the two germline ends. The germline V gene has CDR1 DFQATT and CDR2 SNEGSKA (reference sequence). Written as DNA, the CDR3 is TGCAGTGCTAGGGGGGGCCCTAAGCGGGAGACCCAGTACTTC. It translates to CSARGGPKRETQYF.

This chain joins TRBV21-1 and TRBJ2-5; the table's D call TRBD1 went unverified against the DNA. TRBV21-1 is annotated as a pseudogene. This CDR3 contains 16 residues. DNA of the CDR3: TGTGCCAGCAGCAAAGCCTACAACTTGGGGGGGGAGACCCAGTACTTC. This encodes CASSKAYNLGGETQYF.

The chain carries TRBV7-2 and TRBJ1-2, with D perhaps TRBD1 (5 bases). The CDR3 runs to 13 residues. From germline, CDR1 is SGHTA and CDR2 FQGNSA. V was shortened by 3 bases and J by 7 bases, with 12 bases between the two germline ends. Here the CDR3 reads CASSLGRSPGYTF. The DNA of the CDR3 is TGTGCCAGCAGCTTGGGACGCTCCCCTGGCTACACCTTC.

This clonotype appeared many times. The chain is built from TRBV7-3 and TRBJ2-5; D assignment may be TRBD1 or TRBD2 (6 bases each). V gave up 5 bases and J gave up 2 bases, with 12 bases separating them. This CDR3 has 14 amino acids. Looked up from germline, CDR1 is SGHTA and CDR2 is FQGTGA. The CDR3 region is CASSPLGGQETQYF. The CDR3 nucleotides are TGTGCCAGCAGCCCCCTAGGGGGGCAAGAGACCCAGTACTTC.

J is TRBJ2-7 and V is TRBV24-1; 9 nucleotides line up with TRBD1. V dropped 7 bases and J dropped 7; count of bases not matched to a gene: 13. The CDR3 length is 15 residues. The germline V gene has CDR1 KGHDR and CDR2 SFDVKD. CDR3 protein: CATSPPGQGYNEQYF. The DNA of the CDR3 is TGTGCCACCAGCCCGCCGGGACAGGGCTACAATGAGCAGTACTTC.

The chain combines TRBV19 with TRBJ2-5, with no clear D. The CDR3 totals 13 residues. CDR1 is LNHDA, CDR2 SQIVND, per germline (reference sequence). The V gene lost 3 bases and the J gene lost 1 base, with 6 bases spanning the gap. CDR3 in DNA: TGTGCCAGTAGTATCCAGATCCAAGAGACCCAGTACTTC. This gives the protein CASSIQIQETQYF.

The rearrangement links TRBV7-2 to TRBJ2-5, with D possibly TRBD2 on 6 matching bases. The germline CDR1 and CDR2 sequences are SGHTA and FQGNSA. V was trimmed by 0 bases and J by 5 bases, leaving 13 bases between them. CDR3 length equals 15 residues. This chain's CDR3 is CASSLAGGVLETQYF. In DNA, the CDR3 is TGTGCCAGCAGCTTAGCGGGGGGTGTCCTGGAGACCCAGTACTTC. The complete variable domain, with remaining parts taken from reference TRBV7-2 and TRBJ2-5, reads GAGVSQSPSNKVTEKGKDVELRCDPISGHTALYWYRQSLGQGLEFLIYFQGNSAPDKSGLPSDRFSAERTGGSVSTLTIQRTQQEDSAVYLCASSLAGGVLETQYFGPGTRLLVL.

This rearrangement joins TRBV7-2 to TRBJ1-1; maybe TRBD1 (6 bases). In germline, CDR1 is SGHTA, CDR2 FQGNSA. The ends were cut back, 5 bases at V and 4 bases at J, with 14 bases in the middle. The CDR3 has 14 amino acids. CDR3 coding DNA: TGTGCCAGCAGCACAAACAGGGTGGTCACTGAAGCTTTCTTT. As protein: CASSTNRVVTEAFF.

The gene calls are TRBV5-1 and TRBJ2-3; D is undetermined. CDR1 SGHRS and CDR2 YFSETQ come from the germline V gene. CDR3 length: 15 residues. Between the trimmed V and J ends, which lost 1 base and 4 bases, there was a span of 13 bases. CDR3 DNA sequence: TGCGCCAGCAGCTTGACTGGAATTGCAGCAGATACGCAGTATTTT. It encodes CASSLTGIAADTQYF.

As regards this clonotype: The junction departs from the called germline gene at one end, perhaps through a read error. This chain uses TRBV6-6 with TRBJ2-3; 7 bases are shared with TRBD2. This CDR3 has 14 residues. The germline gives CDR1 MNHNY, CDR2 SVGAGI (reference sequence). This CDR3 reads CASSFTRGDETQYF. The CDR3 nucleotides read TGTGCCAGCAGTTTCACTCGGGGGGACGAGACCCAGTACTTT.

A few counts support this clonotype. The chain joins TRBV6-2 or TRBV6-3 to TRBJ2-3; no definite D call. This CDR3 has 12 amino acids. The V and J ends lost 2 bases and 10 bases respectively, with 10 bases between them. The V gene's germline CDR1 is MNHEY and CDR2 SVGEGT. The CDR3 protein is CASSYGVGSQYF. CDR3 sequence (DNA): TGTGCCAGCAGTTACGGGGTGGGGTCGCAGTATTTT.

The chain combines TRBV2 with TRBJ1-1; D gene ambiguous. CDR3 size: 13 residues. CDR1 SNHLY and CDR2 FYNNEI come from the germline V gene. V was clipped by 1 base and J by 11 bases, with 14 bases between them. CDR3 sequence (DNA): TGTGCCAGCAGTGAAGAGGACCGGGTGGATGCTTTCTTT. This translates into CASSEEDRVDAFF.

This clonotype turned up a few times. J is TRBJ2-1 and V is TRBV30; 9 bases are shared with TRBD2. The CDR3 length is 14 residues. Germline loops: CDR1 GTSNPN, CDR2 SVGIG (reference sequence). V dropped 8 bases and J dropped 0; count of bases not matched to a gene: 5. The CDR3 DNA reads as TGTGCCCGGGAAGCGGGGGGCTCCTACAATGAGCAGTTCTTC. It encodes CAREAGGSYNEQFF.

This clonotype was recorded a few times. The chain combines TRBV2 with TRBJ2-3; TRBD2 matches 13 bases. The germline V gene has CDR1 SNHLY and CDR2 FYNNEI. The junction had 9 bases not matched to a gene; V was cut back by 7 bases and J by 5 bases. This CDR3 has 16 amino acids. The CDR3, as DNA: TGTGCCAGCACCTTACTACTAGCGGGGGGGGAAGATACGCAGTATTTT. Its protein product is CASTLLLAGGEDTQYF.

The rearrangement uses TRBV20-1 and TRBJ2-1; 9 bases fit TRBD1. After removal of 0 bases from V and 0 bases from J, the junction contained 3 bases not matched to a gene. There are 16 residues in the CDR3. From germline, CDR1 is DFQATT and CDR2 SNEGSKA (reference sequence). The CDR3 sequence is CSARDGTGSSYNEQFF. CDR3 sequence (DNA): TGCAGTGCTAGAGATGGGACAGGGAGCTCCTACAATGAGCAGTTCTTC.

The rearrangement uses TRBV6-2 or TRBV6-3 and TRBJ2-4, with D possibly matching TRBD2 (5 bases). The length of the CDR3 is 13 residues. Germline assignment: CDR1 MNHEY and CDR2 SVGEGT. V was cut by 10 bases and J by 4 bases, with 14 bases left in between. CDR3 bases: TGTGCCACCTTCCCTGGGGAGAAAAACATTCAGTACTTC. Its protein is CATFPGEKNIQYF.

The chain recombines TRBV20-1 with TRBJ2-1; D gene ambiguous. CDR1 DFQATT and CDR2 SNEGSKA come from the germline V gene (reference sequence). Trimming removed 0 bases at V and 7 bases at J, with 10 bases between. CDR3 length: 13 residues. CDR3 amino acids: CSARDRRSNEQFF. The DNA of the CDR3 is TGCAGTGCTAGAGATCGAAGGAGTAATGAGCAGTTCTTC.

The genes are TRBV7-9 and TRBJ1-3; the D gene is possibly TRBD1 (6 bases). With 5 bases removed from V and 1 base from J, the gap between germline ends came to 21 bases. Germline values: CDR1 SEHNR, CDR2 FQNEAQ (reference sequence). The CDR3 loop spans 18 amino acids. The chain's CDR3 is CASSRTTPRRGSGNTIYF. The CDR3 nucleotides are TGTGCCAGCAGCCGCACAACCCCTCGGAGGGGGTCTGGAAACACCATATATTTT.

This clonotype was found a few times. The chain is built from TRBV12-3 or TRBV12-4 and TRBJ1-6; no firm D call. This CDR3 spans 15 amino acids. V was cut by 6 bases and J by 6 bases, with 15 bases left in between. CDR3 amino acids: CASSLFQDVNSPLHF. The DNA for the CDR3 is TGTGCCAGCAGCTTATTTCAGGATGTTAATTCACCCCTCCACTTT.

This clonotype showed up just a few times. The V call is TRBV20-1, the J call TRBJ1-1; the D gene is possibly TRBD1 (6 bases). V dropped 4 bases and J dropped 0 bases, with 9 bases sitting between them. The germline V gene has CDR1 DFQATT and CDR2 SNEGSKA (reference sequence). This CDR3 is 13 amino acids long. CDR3 sequence: CSANEGVNTEAFF. CDR3 in DNA: TGCAGTGCTAATGAGGGGGTGAACACTGAAGCTTTCTTT.

There are a few counts of this clonotype. This chain uses TRBV6-2 or TRBV6-3 with TRBJ1-4; D not certain. The CDR3 is made up of 14 amino acids. The V end lost 10 bases, the J end lost 4 bases, and 16 bases lay between the germline ends. Germline CDR1 MNHEY, CDR2 SVGEGT. CDR3 region: CATGDGSFNEKLFF. CDR3 coding DNA: TGTGCCACCGGCGACGGGAGTTTTAATGAAAAACTGTTTTTT.

This clonotype was seen a handful of times. The chain recombines TRBV7-2 with TRBJ2-1; the match to TRBD1 covers 9 bases. From germline, CDR1 is SGHTA and CDR2 FQGNSA. The V and J ends lost 5 bases and 2 bases, in that order; junction bases with no gene match: 4. This CDR3 has 15 amino acids. The CDR3 DNA reads as TGTGCCAGCAGCCTACAGGGGGCGGCCTACAATGAGCAGTTCTTC. Translating it yields CASSLQGAAYNEQFF.